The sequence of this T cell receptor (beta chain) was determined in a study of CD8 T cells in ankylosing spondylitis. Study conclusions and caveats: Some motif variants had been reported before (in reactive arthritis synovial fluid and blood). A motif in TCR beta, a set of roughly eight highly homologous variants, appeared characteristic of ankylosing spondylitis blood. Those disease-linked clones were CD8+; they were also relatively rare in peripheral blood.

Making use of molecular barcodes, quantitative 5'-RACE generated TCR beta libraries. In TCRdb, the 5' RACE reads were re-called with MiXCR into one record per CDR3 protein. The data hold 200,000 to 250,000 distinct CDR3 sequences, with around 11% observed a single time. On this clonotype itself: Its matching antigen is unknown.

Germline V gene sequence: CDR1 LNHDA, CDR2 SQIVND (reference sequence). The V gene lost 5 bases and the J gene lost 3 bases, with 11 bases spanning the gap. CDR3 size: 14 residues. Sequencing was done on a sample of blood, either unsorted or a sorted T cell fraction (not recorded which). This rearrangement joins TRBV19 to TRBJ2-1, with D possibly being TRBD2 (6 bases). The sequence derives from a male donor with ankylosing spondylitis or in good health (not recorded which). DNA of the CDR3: TGTGCCAGTAGTCCGGGGCGGGACTACAATGAGCAGTTCTTC. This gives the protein CASSPGRDYNEQFF. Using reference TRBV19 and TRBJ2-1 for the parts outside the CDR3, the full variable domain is DGGITQSPKYLFRKEGQNVTLSCEQNLNHDAMYWYRQDPGQGLRLIYYSQIVNDFQKGDIAEGYSVSREKKESFPLTVTSAQKNPTAFYLCASSPGRDYNEQFFGPGTRLTVL.